A single sample gave rise to the 5 T cell receptor beta chains below, sequenced in a study of T-cell reconstitution after alpha-beta-depleted transplantation in children. Preparation of the TCRbeta library was carried out with unique molecular identifiers. From the PCR reads, TCRdb called clonotypes with MiXCR, one entry per CDR3 protein. Here the sample spans over 70,000 distinct CDR3 sequences, less than 15% being singletons. Here the sequenced sample was PBMCs from the stem cell graft donor, taken from the stem cell graft. These TCRs come from a human donor who donated a stem cell graft to a child with inherited bone marrow failure.

This clonotype was seen more than once but under ten times. The chain uses TRBV13 and TRBJ1-1; 7 bases agree with TRBD1. This CDR3 spans 12 amino acids. Looked up from germline, CDR1 is PRHDT and CDR2 is FYEKMQ (reference sequence). Trimming at V came to 5 bases and at J to 10 bases, leaving 7 bases not matched to a gene. CDR3 protein: CASSRQGIRAFF. The CDR3 nucleotides read TGTGCCAGCAGCCGACAGGGTATAAGAGCTTTCTTT.

This clonotype was found many times. V gene TRBV3-1 combines with J gene TRBJ1-1, with D uncertain. The germline V gene encodes CDR1 LGHDT and CDR2 YNNKEL (reference sequence). The CDR3 is 19 amino acids. V lost 1 base and J 4 bases, leaving 25 bases between the germline ends. The CDR3 nucleotides read TGTGCCAGCAGCCAAGTTGGTAGGACCGTACCTCCTCGGAGCACTGAAGCTTTCTTT. Its translation is CASSQVGRTVPPRSTEAFF.

This clonotype was seen a handful of times. The genes are TRBV5-1 and TRBJ2-3; D might be TRBD2 (6 bases). V was trimmed by 0 bases and J by 1 base, leaving 9 bases between them. The CDR3 spans 15 residues. Germline V gene sequence: CDR1 SGHRS, CDR2 YFSETQ. CDR3 sequence (DNA): TGCGCCAGCAGCTTGGGACTAGTAGGCACAGATACGCAGTATTTT. Protein sequence: CASSLGLVGTDTQYF.

At least ten counts were recorded for this clonotype. The V call is TRBV29-1, the J call TRBJ2-1; 8 bases are shared with TRBD1. J lost 9 bases, V lost 4 bases, and 11 bases had no gene match. Germline V CDR1 and CDR2: SQVTM, ANQGSEA. The CDR3 has 14 residues. The CDR3 is CSVVPPQGAGEQFF. In nucleotides, the CDR3 is TGCAGCGTTGTTCCCCCTCAGGGGGCGGGTGAGCAGTTCTTC.

This clonotype was seen at least ten times. Written as DNA, the CDR3 is TGTGCCATCAGGGACCACGGAGGGAGCACAGATACGCAGTATTTT. It specifies CAIRDHGGSTDTQYF. This chain joins TRBV10-3 and TRBJ2-3, with D maybe TRBD2 (6 bases). The V end was cut by 6 bases, the J end by 0 bases, with 13 bases between. The length of the CDR3 is 15 residues. Germline assignment: CDR1 ENHRY and CDR2 SYGVKD.